The 26 T cell receptor beta chains in this list originate from one sample, sequenced in a study of OX40 agonist ivuxolimab in advanced cancers. Sequencing was performed with immunoSEQ multiplex PCR; in TCRdb, only in-frame clones are kept and a portion is missing. Of about 150,000 clones in the sample, about nine tenths were seen once. The input for sequencing was CD4+ or CD8+ T cells sorted from blood, taken in a trial of the OX40 agonist ivuxolimab. These receptors originate from an adult with an advanced solid tumor such as melanoma, head and neck, liver or kidney cancer.

This clone was counted at least ten times. The chain uses TRBV4-2 and TRBJ2-7; possibly TRBD1 for D (6 bases). CDR1 is LGHNA, CDR2 YNFKEQ, per germline. The CDR3 length is 13 residues. Trimming took off 4 bases at V and 5 bases at J, with 12 bases between the two ends. CDR3 DNA: TGTGCCAGCAGCCTATATACAGGGAACGAGCAGTACTTC. Its protein is CASSLYTGNEQYF.

This chain joins TRBV9 and TRBJ2-1; 7 bases align to TRBD1. The germline V gene encodes CDR1 SGDLS and CDR2 YYNGEE. The CDR3 contains 15 residues. The junction had 5 bases not matched to a gene; V was cut back by 0 bases and J by 5 bases. The DNA for the CDR3 is TGTGCCAGCAGCGTAGGTACAGGGGCTAACAATGAGCAGTTCTTC. Its protein is CASSVGTGANNEQFF.

The V call is TRBV7-9, the J call TRBJ1-3; D remains unclear. The V end lost 5 bases, the J end lost 2 bases, and 19 bases lay between the germline ends. The CDR3 is 17 residues long. The germline V gene has CDR1 SEHNR and CDR2 FQNEAQ (reference sequence). In DNA, the CDR3 is TGTGCCAGCAGCCCGAATCCGGGGAAAGGGCCTGGAAACACCATATATTTT. Protein product: CASSPNPGKGPGNTIYF.

The rearrangement links TRBV13 to TRBJ2-1; D not resolved. Looked up from germline, CDR1 is PRHDT and CDR2 is FYEKMQ (reference sequence). Trimming removed 1 base at V and 7 bases at J, with 5 bases between. The CDR3 runs 12 residues. This chain's CDR3 is CASSLEGNEQFF. The CDR3 DNA reads as TGTGCCAGCAGCTTAGAGGGTAATGAGCAGTTCTTC. The full variable domain, completed using reference TRBV13 and TRBJ2-1, is AAGVIQSPRHLIKEKRETATLKCYPIPRHDTVYWYQQGPGQDPQFLISFYEKMQSDKGSIPDRFSAQQFSDYHSELNMSSLELGDSALYFCASSLEGNEQFFGPGTRLTVL.

V and J are TRBV7-2 and TRBJ1-5; D gene unclear. In germline, CDR1 is SGHTA, CDR2 FQGNSA. The V gene lost 7 bases and the J gene lost 6 bases, with 10 bases spanning the gap. This CDR3 contains 12 residues. The CDR3 region is CASTIPPQPQHF. The CDR3 DNA reads as TGTGCCAGCACCATTCCCCCTCAGCCCCAGCATTTT.

The rearrangement uses TRBV13 and TRBJ2-3, with 8 nucleotides matching TRBD1. Trimming removed 4 bases from V and 0 bases from J; junction bases left unmatched: 6. The CDR3 extends over 16 amino acids. Germline V CDR1 and CDR2: PRHDT, FYEKMQ (reference sequence). The CDR3 spells CASSSQDRASTDTQYF. Here the CDR3 DNA reads TGTGCCAGCAGCTCCCAGGACAGGGCTAGCACAGATACGCAGTATTTT.

The chain is built from TRBV6-5 and TRBJ1-5; 10 nucleotides align to TRBD1. CDR1 MNHEY and CDR2 SVGAGI come from the germline V gene. This CDR3 region has 14 residues. The J segment lost 7 bases and the V segment lost 6 bases, leaving 6 bases of the junction unmatched. CDR3 bases: TGTGCCAGCAGGAGACAGGGGGCTTGGCAGCCCCAGCATTTT. Translation gives CASRRQGAWQPQHF.

Concerning this clone itself: Its ends do not fully match the called genes, so a read error is possible. CDR3 loop: CASSVKIAGYIEQFF. For the CDR3, the DNA is TGTGCCAGCAGCGTAAAGATAGCGGGATACATTGAGCAGTTCTTC. The J gene is TRBJ2-1, the V gene TRBV9; TRBD2 matches at 8 bases. CDR1 SGDLS and CDR2 YYNGEE come from the germline V gene. The CDR3 has 15 amino acids.

This clone was found once. The rearrangement uses TRBV9 and TRBJ2-5, with 12 bases identical to TRBD2. The DNA end is a closer match to TRBJ2-7, so the J assignment may be wrong. CDR3 length: 17 residues. The V gene's germline CDR1 is SGDLS and CDR2 YYNGEE. The CDR3 region is CASSDGLAGRGGYEQYF. The DNA of the CDR3 is TGTGCCAGCAGCGACGGACTAGCGGGAAGGGGAGGCTACGAGCAGTACTTC.

The CDR3 sequence is CASSSPPEINYGYTF. In DNA form, the CDR3 reads TGTGCCAGCAGTTCCCCCCCCGAGATTAACTATGGCTACACCTTC. The V and J genes are TRBV28 and TRBJ1-2; no clear D. Germline CDR1 reads MDHEN; CDR2 reads SYDVKM. The CDR3 covers 15 residues. Between the trimmed V and J ends, which lost 4 bases and 1 base, there was a span of 13 bases.

The chain has TRBV9 and TRBJ1-1, with a possible D match to TRBD1 (5 bases). The CDR3 covers 14 residues. V shed 4 bases and J shed 0 bases, with 10 bases lying between them. Germline lookup yields CDR1 SGDLS and CDR2 YYNGEE. CDR3 residues: CASSLLDMNTEAFF. In DNA, the CDR3 is TGTGCCAGCAGCCTGTTGGACATGAACACTGAAGCTTTCTTT. The complete variable domain, with remaining parts taken from reference TRBV9 and TRBJ1-1, reads DSGVTQTPKHLITATGQRVTLRCSPRSGDLSVYWYQQSLDQGLQFLIQYYNGEERAKGNILERFSAQQFPDLHSELNLSSLELGDSALYFCASSLLDMNTEAFFGQGTRLTVV.

The rearrangement links TRBV6-5 to TRBJ2-3; 11 bases line up with TRBD2. V lost 6 bases to trimming and J lost 7 bases; unmatched junction nucleotides: 9. Germline V CDR1 and CDR2: MNHEY, SVGAGI. The CDR3 has 15 amino acids. CDR3 coding DNA: TGTGCCAGCAGCGAGTACGGGACTAGCGGAAATACGCAGTATTTT. It specifies CASSEYGTSGNTQYF.

The chain has TRBV11-1 and TRBJ1-1, with 7 bases identical to TRBD1. Germline V gene sequence: CDR1 SGHAT, CDR2 FQDESV (reference sequence). The length of the CDR3 is 14 residues. V dropped 6 bases and J dropped 1; count of bases not matched to a gene: 5. The CDR3 loop is CASRNDRANTEAFF. The DNA for the CDR3 is TGTGCCAGCAGGAACGACAGGGCGAACACTGAAGCTTTCTTT.

This sequence joins TRBV19 and TRBJ2-5; perhaps TRBD2 as D (5 bases). Trimming took 5 bases from V and 0 from J, leaving 13 bases between them. Germline V CDR1 and CDR2: LNHDA, SQIVND (reference sequence). The CDR3 extends over 15 amino acids. The CDR3 reads CASSAGVLYQETQYF. CDR3 DNA sequence: TGTGCCAGTAGTGCGGGCGTACTGTACCAAGAGACCCAGTACTTC.

The chain couples TRBV7-2 to TRBJ2-1, with unresolved D. The V and J ends lost 0 bases and 15 bases respectively, with 12 bases between them. CDR3 length: 12 residues. Per germline, CDR1 SGHTA and CDR2 FQGNSA. CDR3 in amino acids: CASSLAALSLFF. DNA for the CDR3: TGTGCCAGCAGCTTAGCTGCCCTCAGCCTGTTCTTC.

The V and J genes are TRBV9 and TRBJ2-1; 7 bases agree with TRBD1. J gave up 0 bases and V 4 bases, and 13 bases lay outside the gene matches. CDR1 and CDR2 from the germline V gene are SGDLS and YYNGEE. The CDR3 sequence is 18 residues long. The CDR3 DNA follows: TGTGCCAGCAGCTCCACTCGGACAGGTTCGAGCTCCTACAATGAGCAGTTCTTC. Translating it yields CASSSTRTGSSSYNEQFF.

This sequence joins TRBV28 and TRBJ1-1; the D gene is possibly TRBD1 (5 bases). CDR3 length: 15 residues. The V gene's germline CDR1 is MDHEN and CDR2 SYDVKM. The germline V and J ends were trimmed by 3 bases and 8 bases, with 19 bases remaining between them. CDR3 nucleotides: TGTGCCAGCAGTTTGGCCTTGGTGGGGCCCAAAGAAGCTTTCTTT. It is translated as CASSLALVGPKEAFF.

Details on this clone: The junction and the germline gene differ at one end; a read error may be behind it. The chain links TRBV6-1 to TRBJ2-1, with 11 bases that match TRBD2. Germline loops: CDR1 MNHNS, CDR2 SASEGT. The CDR3 totals 15 residues. The CDR3 region is CATRSTSGAYNEQFF. In DNA, the CDR3 is TGTGCCACCCGGTCGACTAGCGGGGCCTATAATGAGCAGTTCTTC.

This chain uses TRBV5-1 with TRBJ1-1; 9 positions match TRBD1. This CDR3 has 16 residues. J gave up 0 bases and V 2 bases, and 5 bases lay outside the gene matches. Germline-derived CDR1 and CDR2 are SGHRS and YFSETQ. This chain's CDR3 is CASSLPGQGLNTEAFF. The CDR3 nucleotides are TGCGCCAGCAGCTTACCGGGACAGGGCCTGAACACTGAAGCTTTCTTT.

V and J are TRBV6-4 and TRBJ2-3; D not certain. Trimming took off 2 bases at V and 3 bases at J, with 6 bases between the two ends. The germline V gene has CDR1 MRHNA and CDR2 SNTAGT. This CDR3 region has 13 residues. The CDR3: CASSDGVTDTQYF. CDR3 nucleotide sequence: TGTGCCAGCAGTGACGGGGTTACAGATACGCAGTATTTT.

The rearrangement links TRBV6-5 to TRBJ1-5, with 7 bases that match TRBD1. The CDR3 is made up of 15 amino acids. The germline V gene has CDR1 MNHEY and CDR2 SVGAGI. J lost 3 bases, V lost 2 bases, and 4 bases had no gene match. CDR3 in amino acids: CASSYTGEFNQPQHF. The CDR3 coding sequence is TGTGCCAGCAGTTACACAGGGGAATTCAATCAGCCCCAGCATTTT.

The gene calls are TRBV30 and TRBJ1-5, with D tentatively TRBD1 (5 bases). V was shortened by 1 base and J by 3 bases, with 19 bases between the two germline ends. The germline V gene has CDR1 GTSNPN and CDR2 SVGIG (reference sequence). This CDR3 comprises 17 residues. The CDR3: CAWSGYGIGASNQPQHF. CDR3 DNA sequence: TGTGCCTGGAGTGGCTACGGCATAGGGGCCTCCAATCAGCCCCAGCATTTT.

The chain employs TRBV9 and TRBJ2-5, with 9 bases identical to TRBD2. The J call is doubtful: the DNA matches TRBJ2-7 better. The CDR3 is 15 amino acids. Germline values: CDR1 SGDLS, CDR2 YYNGEE. CDR3 coding DNA: TGTGCCAGCAGCGTCGCTAGCGGGATCCCCTACGAGCAGTACTTC. Protein sequence: CASSVASGIPYEQYF.

The CDR3 loop is CASSLDGVVTQPQHF. In DNA form, the CDR3 reads TGTGCCAGCAGCTTGGACGGGGTGGTAACGCAGCCCCAGCATTTT. The rearrangement links TRBV7-8 to TRBJ1-5; D gene unclear. The CDR3 extends over 15 amino acids. CDR1 and CDR2 from the germline V gene are SGHVS and FQNEAQ. The V end lost 3 bases, the J end lost 7 bases, and 16 bases lay between the germline ends.

This sequence joins TRBV9 and TRBJ2-2; no firm D call. V lost 3 bases to trimming and J lost 2 bases, with 11 bases between them. Germline CDR1 SGDLS, CDR2 YYNGEE. The CDR3 covers 15 residues. Written as DNA, the CDR3 is TGTGCCAGCAGCGCAGACCCTCAAAACACCGGGGAGCTGTTTTTT. Its translation is CASSADPQNTGELFF.

This clone has just a few counts. The CDR3 here is CASSSSSPGSNSPLHF. CDR3 coding DNA: TGTGCCAGCAGTAGCTCCTCTCCAGGTTCGAATTCACCCCTCCACTTT. This chain links TRBV25-1 with TRBJ1-6; D remains unclear. Trimming left V 5 bases short and J 7 bases short, with 18 bases between. Germline loops: CDR1 MGHDK, CDR2 SYGVNS. This CDR3 is 16 amino acids long.